Each of the 24 T cell receptor beta chains below was sequenced from the same sample in a study of regulatory T cells in long-lasting Graves disease. HTBI primers from iRepertoire and Arm-PCR of CDR3 regions yielded the TCR beta libraries. Using its own MiXCR run on the multiplex PCR reads, TCRdb lists one record per CDR3 protein. The table lists 240,000 or so distinct CDR3 sequences, 20% of them singletons. Time point meaning: newly diagnosed GD, antithyroid drugs for less than 3 months. The TCR library was prepared using RNA isolated from PBMCs. The source material was peripheral blood mononuclear cells (PBMCs), sampled at new diagnosis, from a patient treated with antithyroid drugs. These receptors were obtained from a female donor with Graves disease.

A remark on this clonotype: A far larger clone is just one base off, so this is likely a read error. The chain links TRBV7-2 to TRBJ2-1; D is possibly TRBD2 (6 bases). The CDR3 is made up of 14 amino acids. Germline V lookup: CDR1 SGHTA, CDR2 FQGNSA. The V end was cut by 3 bases, the J end by 10 bases, with 16 bases between. CDR3 amino acids: CASSFGGKGSEQFF. The CDR3 nucleotides are TGTGCCAGCAGCTTTGGGGGGAAGGGTTCCGAGCAGTTCTTC. The full variable domain, rest sourced from reference TRBV7-2 and TRBJ2-1, is GAGVSQSPSNKVTEKGKDVELRCDPISGHTALYWYRQSLGQGLEFLIYFQGNSAPDKSGLPSDRFSAERTGGSVSTLTIQRTQQEDSAVYLCASSFGGKGSEQFFGPGTRLTVL.

A few counts support this clonotype. The V gene is TRBV7-2, the J gene TRBJ1-1, with TRBD1 matching 9 bases. The CDR3 sequence is 14 residues long. The germline gives CDR1 SGHTA, CDR2 FQGNSA. The trim removed 5 bases at V and 1 base at J, leaving 2 bases unmatched. The CDR3 DNA follows: TGTGCCAGCAGCAAGGGACAGGGGAACACTGAAGCTTTCTTT. Its protein product is CASSKGQGNTEAFF.

On this clonotype itself: This may stem from a read error, because a much larger clone lies one nucleotide away. The chain joins TRBV6-1 to TRBJ2-3, with D possibly being TRBD2 (6 bases). The CDR3 is 15 amino acids. CDR1 MNHNS and CDR2 SASEGT come from the germline V gene. Trimming left V 5 bases short and J 1 base short, with 13 bases between. Here the CDR3 reads CASSTPWEGTDTQYF. CDR3 in DNA: TGTGCCAGCAGTACTCCCTGGGAGGGCACAGATACGCAGTATTTT.

This clonotype occurred many times. This chain joins TRBV15 and TRBJ1-3, with no clear D. V was trimmed by 0 bases and J by 2 bases, leaving 11 bases between them. Per germline, CDR1 LNHNV and CDR2 YYDKDF (reference sequence). This CDR3 region has 16 residues. The CDR3: CATSRDPPRTGNTIYF. As DNA, the CDR3 is TGTGCCACCAGCAGAGATCCCCCGCGGACTGGAAACACCATATATTTT.

This clonotype came up many times. The rearrangement uses TRBV2 and TRBJ1-5, with 7 bases matching TRBD1. Germline CDR1 and CDR2: SNHLY and FYNNEI. CDR3 size: 15 residues. The V and J ends lost 6 bases and 4 bases, in that order; junction bases with no gene match: 9. This chain's CDR3 is CASSIITGANQPQHF. Here the CDR3 DNA reads TGTGCCAGCAGCATTATAACAGGGGCAAATCAGCCCCAGCATTTT.

This clonotype was observed many times. The V and J genes are TRBV20-1 and TRBJ2-1, with TRBD2 identical over 10 bases. CDR3 length: 18 amino acids. Per germline, CDR1 DFQATT and CDR2 SNEGSKA (reference sequence). Trimming removed 0 bases from V and 0 bases from J; junction bases left unmatched: 8. CDR3 amino acids: CSARDRLAGVSSYNEQFF. CDR3 coding DNA: TGCAGTGCTAGAGATCGTCTAGCGGGGGTGAGCTCCTACAATGAGCAGTTCTTC.

This clonotype was observed at least ten times. J is TRBJ2-3 and V is TRBV3-1, with TRBD2 as a possible D gene (6 bases). The CDR3 is 15 amino acids. Trimming took 2 bases from V and 6 from J, leaving 15 bases between them. In germline, CDR1 is LGHDT, CDR2 YNNKEL (reference sequence). The CDR3 here is CASSQWGGMADTQYF. CDR3 bases: TGTGCCAGCAGCCAATGGGGCGGGATGGCCGATACGCAGTATTTT.

There are many counts of this clonotype. The CDR3 protein is CASSLVGTGGTEAFF. DNA of the CDR3: TGTGCCAGCAGCTTGGTTGGGACAGGGGGCACTGAAGCTTTCTTT. The V gene is TRBV5-4, the J gene TRBJ1-1; TRBD1 matches at 11 bases. Unmatched junction bases numbered 2, after V lost 0 bases and J lost 4 bases. Germline V lookup: CDR1 SGHNT, CDR2 YYREEE (reference sequence). The CDR3 length is 15 residues.

This clonotype was observed many times. This chain links TRBV7-2 with TRBJ1-3; D gene unclear. Germline values: CDR1 SGHTA, CDR2 FQGNSA. V was shortened by 9 bases and J by 4 bases, with 16 bases between the two germline ends. This CDR3 has 14 residues. The CDR3 is CASKPEDRGNTIYF. The CDR3 DNA is TGTGCCAGTAAACCAGAGGATAGGGGAAACACCATATATTTT.

To note about this clonotype: This may stem from a read error, because a much larger clone lies one nucleotide away. Since the CDR3 does not end with the conserved phenylalanine or tryptophan, this likely comes from a read error. CDR3 sequence reads: CASSLDGGRDETQYS. In DNA, the CDR3 is TGTGCCAGCAGCTTAGACGGCGGGAGAGACGAGACCCAGTACTCC. V and J are TRBV7-3 and TRBJ2-5, with 7 positions matching TRBD2. Germline CDR1 SGHTA, CDR2 FQGTGA. The trim removed 2 bases at V and 5 bases at J, leaving 8 bases unmatched. This CDR3 comprises 15 residues.

This clonotype was counted at least ten times. The gene calls are TRBV3-1 and TRBJ2-7; possibly TRBD1 for D (6 bases). V shed 1 base and J shed 7 bases, with 11 bases lying between them. CDR3 size: 13 residues. Germline V gives CDR1 LGHDT, CDR2 YNNKEL (reference sequence). In DNA form, the CDR3 reads TGTGCCAGCAGCCAAGGAAATAGGGGGGAGCAGTACTTC. It encodes CASSQGNRGEQYF.

In its sample, this clonotype was seen many times. The V call is TRBV7-9, the J call TRBJ2-1; 8 bases map to TRBD2. The trim removed 4 bases at V and 1 base at J, leaving 12 bases unmatched. The germline gives CDR1 SEHNR, CDR2 FQNEAQ (reference sequence). The CDR3 loop spans 18 amino acids. The CDR3, as DNA: TGTGCCAGCAGCTCCACGAGAAGCGGGAGAAGGTCCTACAATGAGCAGTTCTTC. It codes for CASSSTRSGRRSYNEQFF.

At least ten counts were recorded for this clonotype. J is TRBJ2-1 and V is TRBV7-2; 9 nucleotides align to TRBD2. The CDR3 is made up of 16 amino acids. Germline assignment: CDR1 SGHTA and CDR2 FQGNSA. The V and J ends lost 5 bases and 6 bases, in that order; junction bases with no gene match: 11. Here the CDR3 DNA reads TGTGCCAGCAGCCCACCTGGCGGGGGGGTATCCAATGAGCAGTTCTTC. Its protein is CASSPPGGGVSNEQFF.

The chain has TRBV19 and TRBJ2-6; tentatively, D is TRBD2 (5 bases). Germline CDR1 LNHDA, CDR2 SQIVND (reference sequence). This CDR3 is 14 amino acids long. V lost 6 bases, J lost 4 bases, and 10 bases lay in between. CDR3 DNA sequence: TGTGCCAGTAGGAGGGTGGCCGGGGCCAACGTCCTGACTTTC. Its translation: CASRRVAGANVLTF.

This clonotype was picked up many times. The rearrangement joins TRBV7-2 to TRBJ1-5; no clear D gene. The germline V gene has CDR1 SGHTA and CDR2 FQGNSA. Trimming shortened V by 3 bases and J by 8 bases, and 11 bases separated the two germline ends. CDR3 length equals 13 residues. The CDR3 DNA reads TGTGCCAGCAGCTTGTTGCGCGAGGAGCCCCAGCATTTT. This sequence encodes CASSLLREEPQHF.

This clonotype was observed at least ten times. This chain uses TRBV20-1 with TRBJ1-1; weak D call: TRBD1 (5 bases). V was pared by 2 bases and J by 1 base, with 8 bases between. The germline V gene has CDR1 DFQATT and CDR2 SNEGSKA (reference sequence). The CDR3 is made up of 13 amino acids. The CDR3, as DNA: TGCAGTGCTAGATTAGACAGGAACACTGAAGCTTTCTTT. Translating it yields CSARLDRNTEAFF.

This clonotype showed up many times. This chain uses TRBV20-1 with TRBJ1-6; TRBD1 matches at 9 bases. CDR1 DFQATT and CDR2 SNEGSKA come from the germline V gene (reference sequence). J gave up 8 bases and V 6 bases, and 5 bases lay outside the gene matches. The CDR3 is made up of 13 amino acids. The CDR3 sequence is CSAPGQGDSPLHF. CDR3 sequence (DNA): TGCAGTGCCCCGGGACAGGGAGATTCACCCCTCCACTTT.

This clonotype showed up just a few times. The chain is built from TRBV24-1 and TRBJ2-2, with D perhaps matching TRBD1 (6 bases). The CDR3 runs 12 residues. CDR1 is KGHDR and CDR2 is SFDVKD in the germline V gene. Trimming pared 10 bases from V and 3 bases from J, leaving 8 bases between. The CDR3 DNA sequence: TGTGCCACAAGGACAGACACCGGGGAGCTGTTTTTT. This translates into CATRTDTGELFF.

With regard to this clonotype: A much larger clone differs by one base, so this may be a read error. The chain is built from TRBV18 and TRBJ2-1; 10 nucleotides match TRBD1. This CDR3 is 15 amino acids long. The V and J ends lost 4 bases and 10 bases, in that order; junction bases with no gene match: 10. From germline, CDR1 is KGHSH and CDR2 LQKENI. The CDR3 DNA reads TGTGCCAGCTCACTCGCCGGGACAGGGGTTGGCGAGCAGTTCTTC. This encodes CASSLAGTGVGEQFF.

This clonotype was found a few times. A much larger clone sits a single nucleotide away, making a read error possible. The chain carries TRBV12-3 or TRBV12-4 and TRBJ1-4, with D possibly being TRBD1 (5 bases). The CDR3 has 14 amino acids. The CDR3 DNA follows: TGTGTCAGCAGCCCGACGAAGGGACCTGAAAAACTGTTTTTT. It yields the protein CVSSPTKGPEKLFF.

Notes on this clonotype: A far larger clone is one base from this, pointing to a likely read error. The gene calls are TRBV11-3 and TRBJ2-1; perhaps TRBD1 as D (6 bases). Germline V CDR1 and CDR2: SGHNT, YENEEA. Trimming removed 5 bases at V and 10 bases at J, with 27 bases between. This CDR3 region has 17 residues. The CDR3 loop reads CASSPGAGFPSKNEQFF. For the CDR3, the DNA is TGTGCCAGCAGCCCAGGGGCGGGTTTCCCAAGCAAGAACGAGCAGTTCTTC. Drawing the rest from reference TRBV11-3 and TRBJ2-1, the complete variable domain is EAGVVQSPRYKIIEKKQPVAFWCNPISGHNTLYWYLQNLGQGPELLIRYENEEAVDDSQLPKDRFSAERLKGVDSTLKIQPAELGDSAVYLCASSPGAGFPSKNEQFFGPGTRLTVL.

The gene calls are TRBV18 and TRBJ1-4; 8 nucleotides align to TRBD1. The CDR3 loop spans 18 amino acids. Germline V gene lookup returns CDR1 KGHSH and CDR2 LQKENI. The V segment lost 1 base and the J segment 11 bases; nucleotides outside the gene matches: 18. The CDR3 here is CASSPRDIVKGRQGKLFF. CDR3 DNA sequence: TGTGCCAGCTCACCACGGGATATTGTGAAGGGGAGACAGGGGAAACTGTTTTTT.

This clonotype was seen repeatedly, ten times or more. The chain recombines TRBV6-2 or TRBV6-3 with TRBJ2-7; tentatively, D is TRBD1 or TRBD2 (5 bases each). The CDR3 has 14 residues. The germline V gene encodes CDR1 MNHEY and CDR2 SVGEGT. V lost 5 bases and J 2 bases, leaving 13 bases between the germline ends. The CDR3 sequence is CASSNRDGTYEQYF. CDR3 bases: TGTGCCAGCAGTAACCGGGACGGTACCTACGAGCAGTACTTC.

This clonotype has a handful of counts. The chain uses TRBV6-6 and TRBJ1-3; no firm D call. Trimming took off 0 bases at V and 1 base at J, with 10 bases between the two ends. CDR3 size: 16 residues. CDR1 is MNHNY, CDR2 SVGAGI, per germline (reference sequence). CDR3 bases: TGTGCCAGCAGTTACTCAAGTAGTAGGTCTGGAAACACCATATATTTT. Protein: CASSYSSSRSGNTIYF.